A single sample is the source of the 13 T cell receptor beta chains below, sequenced in a study of cytomegalovirus exposure and HLA in healthy donors. PCR was performed using 60 Vbeta and 13 Jbeta primers. The method was immunoSEQ multiplex PCR; TCRdb's version includes in-frame clones alone and lacks a portion of them. The repertoire holds around 130,000 clones, with just over 70% as singletons. Sequences were obtained from PBMCs. These receptors were obtained from an older woman in good health and CMV-seropositive.

The gene calls are TRBV7-8 and TRBJ1-1, with D maybe TRBD1 (5 bases). V was clipped by 7 bases and J by 0 bases, with 9 bases between them. The CDR3 is made up of 13 amino acids. Germline CDR1 is SGHVS and CDR2 is FQNEAQ. The CDR3 DNA reads as TGTGCCAGCACCCAACAGGTGAACACTGAAGCTTTCTTT. Translation gives CASTQQVNTEAFF.

There are a few counts of this clone. CDR3 in amino acids: CASSFLAGMNTEAFF. CDR3 in DNA: TGTGCCAGCAGCTTCCTTGCGGGGATGAACACTGAAGCTTTCTTT. The chain combines TRBV11-2 with TRBJ1-1, with D hard to call. Trimming pared 3 bases from V and 0 bases from J, leaving 11 bases between. This CDR3 spans 15 amino acids. CDR1 SGHAT and CDR2 FQNNGV come from the germline V gene. Full variable domain (missing parts from reference TRBV11-2 and TRBJ1-1): EAGVAQSPRYKIIEKRQSVAFWCNPISGHATLYWYQQILGQGPKLLIQFQNNGVVDDSQLPKDRFSAERLKGVDSTLKIQPAKLEDSAVYLCASSFLAGMNTEAFFGQGTRLTVV.

This clone was picked up a small number of times. This chain links TRBV5-1 with TRBJ2-1; the D gene is possibly TRBD1 (5 bases). V was pared by 3 bases and J by 0 bases, with 13 bases between. This CDR3 spans 16 amino acids. Germline lookup yields CDR1 SGHRS and CDR2 YFSETQ. CDR3 in amino acids: CASSWTPSSSYNEQFF. CDR3 in DNA: TGCGCCAGCAGCTGGACACCATCGAGCTCCTACAATGAGCAGTTCTTC.

The chain employs TRBV29-1 and TRBJ2-3; no clear D gene. Germline CDR1 reads SQVTM; CDR2 reads ANQGSEA. V gave up 1 base and J gave up 0 bases, with 8 bases separating them. There are 14 residues in the CDR3. This CDR3 reads CSVEGGQSTDTQYF. CDR3 bases: TGCAGCGTTGAAGGCGGTCAGAGCACAGATACGCAGTATTTT.

The chain carries TRBV2 and TRBJ2-2, with 16 nucleotides matching TRBD2. The CDR3 is 17 residues long. Germline V gives CDR1 SNHLY, CDR2 FYNNEI. With 2 bases clipped from V and 6 bases from J, the junction kept 3 bases outside the gene matches. Here the CDR3 reads CASSELGLAGGPGELFF. CDR3 nucleotides: TGTGCCAGCAGTGAATTGGGACTAGCGGGGGGGCCCGGGGAGCTGTTTTTT.

V usage is TRBV6-4 and J usage is TRBJ1-2, with a weak D call TRBD1 (5 bases). The CDR3 extends over 13 amino acids. V gave up 2 bases and J gave up 8 bases, with 12 bases separating them. CDR1 MRHNA and CDR2 SNTAGT come from the germline V gene. The CDR3 sequence: CASSDDGTSGYTF. CDR3 bases: TGTGCCAGCAGTGACGACGGGACTTCGGGCTACACCTTC.

J is TRBJ1-2 and V is TRBV27; 9 bases match TRBD1. V gave up 5 bases and J gave up 8 bases; unmatched junction bases: 9. CDR3 length: 14 residues. Germline V gives CDR1 MNHEY, CDR2 SMNVEV (reference sequence). CDR3 bases: TGTGCCAGCAGTCCCCGGACAGGGGCGAAGGGCTACACCTTC. Translated: CASSPRTGAKGYTF.

This chain links TRBV18 with TRBJ2-7, with 8 bases matching TRBD1. This CDR3 spans 12 amino acids. Germline CDR1 and CDR2: KGHSH and LQKENI. V lost 5 bases and J lost 4; bases outside the gene matches: 1. CDR3 bases: TGTGCCAGCTCAGGACAGGGATACGAGCAGTACTTC. Its translation is CASSGQGYEQYF.

The chain carries TRBV14 and TRBJ2-7; D is unresolved. The CDR3 sequence is 14 residues long. CDR1 and CDR2 from the germline V gene are SGHDN and FVKESK. V dropped 1 base and J dropped 6 bases, with 13 bases sitting between them. The CDR3 nucleotides read TGTGCCAGCAGCCAAGGTCGGGTAGTGGTCGAGCAGTACTTC. Protein product: CASSQGRVVVEQYF.

The chain couples TRBV18 to TRBJ1-5, with unresolved D. This CDR3 has 14 amino acids. CDR1 and CDR2 (germline): KGHSH, LQKENI. The V end was cut by 3 bases, the J end by 7 bases, with 13 bases between. The CDR3 loop is CASSPLAEIQPQHF. CDR3 coding DNA: TGTGCCAGCTCACCCTTAGCTGAAATACAGCCCCAGCATTTT.

This clone has just a few counts. The J gene is TRBJ1-6, the V gene TRBV5-6, with no clear D. V lost 4 bases, J lost 1 base, and 15 bases lay in between. There are 17 residues in the CDR3. Germline V gene data show CDR1 as SGHDT and CDR2 as YYEEEE. DNA for the CDR3: TGTGCCAGCAGCCGGGTCGGGGTGAGGTCCTATAATTCACCCCTCCACTTT. Encoded protein: CASSRVGVRSYNSPLHF. The whole variable domain, remainder taken from reference TRBV5-6 and TRBJ1-6, is DAGVTQSPTHLIKTRGQQVTLRCSPKSGHDTVSWYQQALGQGPQFIFQYYEEEERQRGNFPDRFSGHQFPNYSSELNVNALLLGDSALYLCASSRVGVRSYNSPLHFGNGTRLTVT.

This clone showed up just once. One junction end disagrees with the germline gene, perhaps due to a read error. The chain carries TRBV7-9 and TRBJ2-1, with 7 bases identical to TRBD2. The germline gives CDR1 SEHNR, CDR2 FQNEAQ (reference sequence). The CDR3 is 14 residues long. CDR3 nucleotide sequence: TGTTCCAGCAGCGACAGCGGGGCCTACAATGAGCAGTTCTTC. It specifies CSSSDSGAYNEQFF.

The chain combines TRBV6-1 with TRBJ2-3; 9 bases line up with TRBD2. The CDR3 consists of 16 residues. Germline CDR1 is MNHNS and CDR2 is SASEGT. Germline trimming cut 4 bases from V and 2 bases from J; bases unmatched to any gene: 7. Here the CDR3 reads CASSALAGTSTDTQYF. CDR3 in DNA: TGTGCCAGCAGTGCCCTAGCGGGGACCTCCACAGATACGCAGTATTTT.